A single T cell receptor (beta chain) is shown here with its context. This sample was taken from a study of blood T cell repertoires in COVID-19. About the study: The United States, Italy and Spain were the sources of the acute and convalescent COVID-19 samples.

The germline gives CDR1 LNHDA, CDR2 SQIVND (reference sequence). The germline V and J ends were trimmed by 5 bases and 5 bases, with 7 bases remaining between them. The CDR3 length is 11 residues. Sequencing was performed with immunoSEQ multiplex PCR; in TCRdb, only in-frame clones are kept and a portion is missing. The sample includes 200,000 or so clones, around 83% of them seen just once. The clonotype originates from a woman in her 40s with acute or convalescent COVID-19. The chain has TRBV19 and TRBJ2-7; a weak D match, TRBD2 (6 bases). Input material: peripheral blood. CDR3 bases: TGTGCCAGTAGTTCGGGAGACGAGCAGTACTTC. Protein product: CASSSGDEQYF.